This T cell receptor (beta chain) emerged from a study of T cell repertoires in cytomegalovirus infection. Study as a whole: Indicated by public TCR beta signatures were CMV infection and matching HLA type.

This CDR3 spans 13 amino acids. Germline values: CDR1 SNHLY, CDR2 FYNNEI. V was pared by 5 bases and J by 7 bases, with 12 bases between. MiXCR, applied by TCRdb to the reads, yields one record per CDR3 protein. This sample yields more than 110,000 distinct CDR3 sequences, of which 30% to 40% are seen a single time; roughly half belongs to the top ten. This clonotype was seen at least ten times. Its specificity is not known. This TCR was sampled from a human donor in good health (CMV status not recorded). Some clones in this sample may be carry-over from other donors' samples. The J gene is TRBJ2-1, the V gene TRBV2; no reliable D call. The material was CD8+ T cells from cultured PBMCs, obtained from culture after CMV antigen stimulation. CDR3 sequence (DNA): TGTGCCAGCAGTCCGCCCGACCGGAATGAGCAGTTCTTC. It specifies CASSPPDRNEQFF.